Listed below are T cell receptor beta chains from one sample, sequenced in a study of response to subunit inactivated influenza vaccine. TCRdb recomputed calls from the RT-PCR reads with MiXCR, one row per CDR3 protein. The repertoire consists of about 500,000 distinct CDR3 sequences, with approximately 13% occurring once and the leading ten covering around 12%. The sequences come from PBMCs from blood, collected roughly 48 days after vaccination. The source of these receptors is a man aged 50-60 years who received an inactivated influenza vaccine. The CDR3 runs from the conserved cysteine through the conserved F or W. A D gene is named only where the DNA matches it firmly. The size field is filled for only some rows; it gives once, few, many or a size class.

size: -; J: TRBJ2-2; V: TRBV5-1; D: TRBD1; CDR3: CASSPQTGVGTGELFF; DNA: TGCGCCAGCAGCCCCCAGACAGGGGTGGGCACCGGGGAGCTGTTTTTT
size: -; J: TRBJ1-2; V: TRBV29-1; D: -; CDR3: CSVETGYNYGYTF; DNA: TGCAGCGTTGAAACAGGGTATAACTATGGCTACACCTTC
size: -; J: TRBJ1-6; V: TRBV12-3/TRBV12-4; D: TRBD1; CDR3: CASNFDRGSSPLHF; DNA: TGTGCCAGCAACTTTGACAGGGGGTCGTCACCCCTCCACTTT
size: few; J: TRBJ2-1; V: TRBV28; D: -; CDR3: CASLPGISDEQFF; DNA: TGTGCCAGCCTCCCTGGGATTTCCGATGAGCAGTTCTTC
size: few; J: TRBJ2-3; V: TRBV6-5; D: TRBD2; CDR3: CASSFRLAGDHTDTQYF; DNA: TGTGCCAGCAGTTTCCGACTAGCGGGAGACCACACAGATACGCAGTATTTT
size: few; J: TRBJ2-7; V: TRBV2; D: -; CDR3: CASSVRQPYEQYF; DNA: TGTGCCAGCAGTGTGCGACAGCCCTACGAGCAGTACTTC
size: few; J: TRBJ2-1; V: TRBV20-1; D: TRBD2; CDR3: CSALAGGNKNEQFF; DNA: TGCAGTGCTCTAGCGGGAGGGAACAAAAATGAGCAGTTCTTC
size: -; J: TRBJ2-1; V: TRBV7-3; D: -; CDR3: CASSIDSHSYNEQFF; DNA: TGTGCCAGCAGCATAGACAGTCACTCTTACAATGAGCAGTTCTTC
size: -; J: TRBJ2-2; V: TRBV6-2/TRBV6-3; D: -; CDR3: CASRLGGTGELFF; DNA: TGTGCCAGCCGGTTGGGGGGAACCGGGGAGCTGTTTTTT
size: many; J: TRBJ2-7; V: TRBV5-1; D: -; CDR3: CASSAQKVFVEQYF; DNA: TGCGCCAGCAGCGCTCAGAAAGTTTTCGTTGAGCAGTACTTC
size: -; J: TRBJ2-1; V: TRBV15; D: TRBD2; CDR3: CATSSGLAGGRSYNEQFF; DNA: TGTGCCACCAGCAGCGGACTAGCGGGGGGACGCTCCTACAATGAGCAGTTCTTC
size: many; J: TRBJ2-1; V: TRBV7-9; D: TRBD1; CDR3: CASSSSRDSYNEQFF; DNA: TGTGCCAGCAGCTCCTCCCGGGACAGCTACAATGAGCAGTTCTTC
size: -; J: TRBJ2-1; V: TRBV4-2; D: TRBD2; CDR3: CASSQGRQGGYNEQFF; DNA: TGTGCCAGCAGCCAAGGGAGGCAGGGAGGGTACAATGAGCAGTTCTTC
size: -; J: TRBJ2-7; V: TRBV2; D: -; CDR3: CASMPLVGVAGGEYEQYF; DNA: TGTGCCAGCATGCCGCTAGTAGGAGTGGCCGGCGGTGAATACGAGCAGTACTTC
size: many; J: TRBJ2-3; V: TRBV6-2/TRBV6-3; D: -; CDR3: CASSYGRLRGTDTQYF; DNA: TGTGCCAGCAGTTACGGTCGGCTTCGGGGCACAGATACGCAGTATTTT
size: -; J: TRBJ2-3; V: TRBV11-1; D: TRBD2; CDR3: CASRPPGLAGADTQYF; DNA: TGTGCCAGCAGGCCTCCGGGACTAGCGGGAGCAGATACGCAGTATTTT
size: few; J: TRBJ2-5; V: TRBV2; D: -; CDR3: CASKSSFGTQYF; DNA: TGTGCCAGCAAAAGCAGCTTCGGGACCCAGTACTTC
size: -; J: TRBJ1-2; V: TRBV12-3/TRBV12-4; D: TRBD1; CDR3: CASSASRGSPMGGYTF; DNA: TGTGCCAGCAGTGCATCCAGGGGGTCACCTATGGGTGGCTACACCTTC
size: few; J: TRBJ2-3; V: TRBV7-2; D: -; CDR3: CASSLGRLETQYF; DNA: TGTGCCAGCAGCTTGGGACGCCTAGAAACGCAGTATTTT
size: many; J: TRBJ2-1; V: TRBV29-1; D: TRBD2; CDR3: CSVDSSGRHEQFF; DNA: TGCAGCGTTGATTCTAGCGGGAGGCATGAGCAGTTCTTC
size: -; J: TRBJ2-3; V: TRBV6-1; D: -; CDR3: CASSEAPDGDTDTQYF; DNA: TGTGCCAGCAGCGAGGCCCCAGACGGCGACACAGATACGCAGTATTTT
size: -; J: TRBJ2-2; V: TRBV5-1; D: -; CDR3: CASSSAGTWATGELFF; DNA: TGCGCCAGCAGCTCCGCCGGGACATGGGCCACCGGGGAGCTGTTTTTT
size: few; J: TRBJ2-5; V: TRBV28; D: -; CDR3: CASSGWIQETQYF; DNA: TGTGCCAGCAGTGGGTGGATACAAGAGACCCAGTACTTC
size: -; J: TRBJ2-7; V: TRBV5-5; D: -; CDR3: CASSHIYQGKGEQYF; DNA: TGTGCCAGCAGCCACATCTACCAGGGCAAGGGCGAGCAGTACTTC
size: few; J: TRBJ2-2; V: TRBV7-2; D: TRBD2; CDR3: CASSLRTSGGTGELFF; DNA: TGTGCCAGCAGCCTACGGACTAGCGGGGGGACCGGGGAGCTGTTTTTT
size: many; J: TRBJ2-7; V: TRBV12-3/TRBV12-4; D: -; CDR3: CASSPRRSYEQYF; DNA: TGTGCCAGCAGTCCCCGCCGCAGCTACGAGCAGTACTTC
size: -; J: TRBJ1-1; V: TRBV29-1; D: -; CDR3: CSVDLGYPEAFF; DNA: TGCAGCGTTGATCTCGGGTACCCTGAAGCTTTCTTT
size: many; J: TRBJ2-1; V: TRBV7-9; D: TRBD2; CDR3: CASSNSGRANEQFF; DNA: TGTGCCAGCAGCAATAGCGGGAGGGCTAATGAGCAGTTCTTC
size: -; J: TRBJ2-7; V: TRBV20-1; D: TRBD2; CDR3: CSGLAGGRVSEQYF; DNA: TGCAGTGGGCTAGCGGGAGGTCGAGTGAGCGAGCAGTACTTC
size: -; J: TRBJ1-2; V: TRBV7-8; D: -; CDR3: CASSHGSGNYGYTF; DNA: TGTGCCAGCAGCCACGGATCCGGAAACTATGGCTACACCTTC
size: -; J: TRBJ2-7; V: TRBV5-6; D: TRBD1; CDR3: CASSFFGTVAYEQYF; DNA: TGTGCCAGCAGCTTTTTCGGGACAGTGGCCTACGAGCAGTACTTC
size: -; J: TRBJ2-7; V: TRBV28; D: -; CDR3: CASMPAGRVGYEQYF; DNA: TGTGCCAGCATGCCGGCGGGCAGGGTGGGTTACGAGCAGTACTTC
size: few; J: TRBJ2-1; V: TRBV5-1; D: -; CDR3: CASTPDSLANEQFF; DNA: TGCGCCAGCACCCCAGACAGTCTGGCCAATGAGCAGTTCTTC
size: -; J: TRBJ2-1; V: TRBV5-1; D: TRBD1; CDR3: CASSLRTGSYNEQFF; DNA: TGCGCCAGCAGCCTACGGACAGGGTCCTACAATGAGCAGTTCTTC
size: -; J: TRBJ2-3; V: TRBV7-2; D: -; CDR3: CASSLYLQTDTQYF; DNA: TGTGCCAGCAGCTTATATTTGCAGACAGATACGCAGTATTTT
size: few; J: TRBJ2-7; V: TRBV28; D: -; CDR3: CASRAGQAYEQYF; DNA: TGTGCCAGCAGAGCGGGACAGGCCTACGAGCAGTACTTC
size: once; J: TRBJ2-1; V: TRBV7-2; D: -; CDR3: CASSLETGNEQFF; DNA: TGTGCCAGCAGCTTAGAGACGGGAAATGAGCAGTTCTTC
size: few; J: TRBJ2-7; V: TRBV10-3; D: -; CDR3: CAISERSGSRSYEQYF; DNA: TGTGCCATCAGTGAGCGGTCAGGTTCCAGATCCTACGAGCAGTACTTC
size: -; J: TRBJ2-3; V: TRBV7-2; D: -; CDR3: CASSLGGGHADTQYF; DNA: TGTGCCAGCAGCTTAGGTGGCGGACATGCAGATACGCAGTATTTT
size: many; J: TRBJ2-1; V: TRBV5-1; D: TRBD2; CDR3: CASSLLGLAVNEQFF; DNA: TGCGCCAGCAGCTTGCTGGGACTAGCGGTCAATGAGCAGTTCTTC
size: few; J: TRBJ1-1; V: TRBV29-1; D: -; CDR3: CSAGGGGRGNTEAFF; DNA: TGCAGCGCCGGGGGCGGGGGGCGAGGGAACACTGAAGCTTTCTTT
size: few; J: TRBJ2-7; V: TRBV7-2; D: -; CDR3: CASSLAGFRADEQYF; DNA: TGTGCCAGCAGCTTGGCAGGGTTTAGGGCGGACGAGCAGTACTTC
size: few; J: TRBJ2-1; V: TRBV29-1; D: TRBD1; CDR3: CSVEGPASPGGEQFF; DNA: TGCAGCGTTGAAGGTCCGGCATCCCCAGGGGGTGAGCAGTTCTTC
size: -; J: TRBJ1-5; V: TRBV23-1; D: -; CDR3: CASSQSTGHSNQPQHF; DNA: TGCGCCAGCAGTCAATCAACAGGCCATAGCAATCAGCCCCAGCATTTT
size: -; J: TRBJ2-4; V: TRBV5-1; D: TRBD2; CDR3: CASSLEASGKNIQYF; DNA: TGCGCCAGCAGCTTGGAGGCTAGCGGGAAAAACATTCAGTACTTC
size: few; J: TRBJ2-5; V: TRBV11-1; D: TRBD2; CDR3: CASSVTSGATRETQYF; DNA: TGTGCCAGCAGCGTGACTAGCGGGGCTACCAGGGAGACCCAGTACTTC
size: few; J: TRBJ2-7; V: TRBV7-9; D: -; CDR3: CASSSGKGNWEQYF; DNA: TGTGCCAGCAGTTCGGGAAAAGGGAACTGGGAGCAGTACTTC
size: few; J: TRBJ2-1; V: TRBV5-6; D: -; CDR3: CASSLERRRSYNEQFF; DNA: TGTGCCAGCAGCTTGGAGCGCCGACGCTCCTACAATGAGCAGTTCTTC
size: -; J: TRBJ2-2; V: TRBV10-2; D: TRBD2; CDR3: CASSLEGLGYTGELFF; DNA: TGCGCCAGCTCCCTCGAGGGACTAGGCTACACCGGGGAGCTGTTTTTT
size: few; J: TRBJ2-1; V: TRBV12-3/TRBV12-4; D: TRBD2; CDR3: CASRLRTSSSYNEQFF; DNA: TGTGCCAGCAGATTACGGACTAGCAGCTCCTACAATGAGCAGTTCTTC
size: many; J: TRBJ2-2; V: TRBV28; D: -; CDR3: CASRRGVGTGELFF; DNA: TGTGCCAGCAGGAGGGGAGTTGGTACCGGGGAGCTGTTTTTT
size: many; J: TRBJ2-3; V: TRBV29-1; D: TRBD1; CDR3: CSVEGDRGDTQYF; DNA: TGCAGCGTTGAAGGGGACAGGGGAGATACGCAGTATTTT
size: many; J: TRBJ1-2; V: TRBV18; D: TRBD1; CDR3: CASSQDRALGYGYTF; DNA: TGTGCCAGCTCACAGGACAGGGCTTTGGGCTATGGCTACACCTTC
size: -; J: TRBJ2-2; V: TRBV10-3; D: -; CDR3: CAIRKYGETGELFF; DNA: TGTGCCATCAGAAAGTACGGGGAAACCGGGGAGCTGTTTTTT
size: few; J: TRBJ1-3; V: TRBV28; D: TRBD1; CDR3: CASSGGQGDPLGNTIYF; DNA: TGTGCCAGCAGCGGGGGGCAGGGGGACCCTCTTGGAAACACCATATATTTT
size: few; J: TRBJ2-1; V: TRBV12-3/TRBV12-4; D: -; CDR3: CASSSLRVNEQFF; DNA: TGTGCCAGCAGTTCGCTTAGGGTGAATGAGCAGTTCTTC
size: few; J: TRBJ2-7; V: TRBV2; D: TRBD2; CDR3: CASSAETSGYEQYF; DNA: TGTGCCAGCAGTGCCGAGACTAGCGGCTACGAGCAGTACTTC
size: few; J: TRBJ2-7; V: TRBV29-1; D: TRBD2; CDR3: CSVPGEGGGSYEQYF; DNA: TGCAGCGTGCCCGGGGAGGGCGGGGGCTCCTACGAGCAGTACTTC
size: -; J: TRBJ2-1; V: TRBV12-3/TRBV12-4; D: TRBD2; CDR3: CASSFSFTSGGSNEQFF; DNA: TGTGCCAGCAGTTTCTCCTTTACTAGCGGGGGGAGCAATGAGCAGTTCTTC
size: few; J: TRBJ1-2; V: TRBV6-5; D: -; CDR3: CASSYSVAGNGYTF; DNA: TGTGCCAGCAGTTACTCAGTGGCGGGAAATGGCTACACCTTC